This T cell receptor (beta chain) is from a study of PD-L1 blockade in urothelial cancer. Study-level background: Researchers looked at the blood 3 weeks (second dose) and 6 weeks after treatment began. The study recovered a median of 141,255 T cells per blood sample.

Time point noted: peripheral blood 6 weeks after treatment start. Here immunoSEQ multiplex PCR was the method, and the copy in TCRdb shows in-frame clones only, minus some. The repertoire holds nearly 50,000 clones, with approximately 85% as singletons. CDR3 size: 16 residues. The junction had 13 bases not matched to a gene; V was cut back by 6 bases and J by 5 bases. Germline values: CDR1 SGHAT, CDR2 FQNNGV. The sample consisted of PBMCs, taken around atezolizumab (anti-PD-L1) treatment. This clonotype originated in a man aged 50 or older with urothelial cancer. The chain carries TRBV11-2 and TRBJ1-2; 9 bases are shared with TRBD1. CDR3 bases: TGTGCCAGCAGTTTTATGCCAGGACAGGGGATATATGGCTACACCTTC. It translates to CASSFMPGQGIYGYTF. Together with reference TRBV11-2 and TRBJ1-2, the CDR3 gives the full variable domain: EAGVAQSPRYKIIEKRQSVAFWCNPISGHATLYWYQQILGQGPKLLIQFQNNGVVDDSQLPKDRFSAERLKGVDSTLKIQPAKLEDSAVYLCASSFMPGQGIYGYTFGSGTRLTVV.